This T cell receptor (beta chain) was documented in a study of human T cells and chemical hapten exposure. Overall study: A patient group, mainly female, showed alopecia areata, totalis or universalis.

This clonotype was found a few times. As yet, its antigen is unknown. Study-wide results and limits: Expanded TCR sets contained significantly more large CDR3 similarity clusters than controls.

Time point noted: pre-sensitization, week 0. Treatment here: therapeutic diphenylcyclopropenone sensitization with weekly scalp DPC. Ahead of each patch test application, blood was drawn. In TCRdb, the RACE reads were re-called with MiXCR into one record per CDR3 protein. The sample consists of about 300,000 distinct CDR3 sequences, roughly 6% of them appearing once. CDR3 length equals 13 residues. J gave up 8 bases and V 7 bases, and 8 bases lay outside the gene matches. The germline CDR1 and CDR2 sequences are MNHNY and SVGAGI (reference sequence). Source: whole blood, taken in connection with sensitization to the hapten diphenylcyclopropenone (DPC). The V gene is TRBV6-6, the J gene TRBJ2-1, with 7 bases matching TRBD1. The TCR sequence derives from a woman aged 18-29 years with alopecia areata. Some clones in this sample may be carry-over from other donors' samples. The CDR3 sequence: CASTGQAVYEQFF. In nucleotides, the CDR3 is TGTGCCAGCACCGGACAGGCGGTTTATGAGCAGTTCTTC.